One sample yielded the 17 T cell receptor beta chains listed below, sequenced in a study of tumor-infiltrating lymphocytes in primary liver carcinoma. Blood RNA originated from unsorted whole blood, with germline DNA additionally extracted. TCR beta cDNA was prepared out of around 460 ng total RNA by means of a constant-region primer. Three-round nested multiplex PCR performed with slightly modified ARM-PCR produced the TCR beta libraries. Each of the first two PCR rounds ran approximately 10 cycles with TRBV1-TRBV30 forward and C-beta reverse primers. TCRdb re-analysed the multiplex PCR reads in MiXCR, keeping a single row per CDR3 protein. Among about 310,000 distinct CDR3 sequences listed, 45% to 70% were seen once. The sample consisted of peripheral blood. The receptors here all came from a young woman with primary liver carcinoma and hepatitis B virus infection.

This clonotype was picked up a small number of times. The rearrangement links TRBV12-5 to TRBJ2-2; D might be TRBD1 (6 bases). Germline loops: CDR1 LGHNT, CDR2 FRNRAP. The V end lost 2 bases, the J end lost 6 bases, and 13 bases lay between the germline ends. The CDR3 extends over 15 amino acids. The CDR3 here is CASGLSSGAPGELFF. For the CDR3, the DNA is TGTGCTAGTGGTTTGAGTTCAGGGGCCCCCGGGGAGCTGTTTTTT.

This chain joins TRBV6-4 and TRBJ2-3; D call uncertain. Trimming cost V 3 bases and J 1 base, with 5 bases left between them. Germline CDR1 reads MRHNA; CDR2 reads SNTAGT. The CDR3 runs 13 residues. Here the CDR3 DNA reads TGTGCCAGCAGTGAGTTTGGCACAGATACGCAGTATTTT. It yields the protein CASSEFGTDTQYF.

With regard to this clonotype: No conserved phenylalanine or tryptophan is present at the end of the CDR3, so a read error is the likely explanation. Because the CDR3's place on the DNA is in doubt, the DNA is left out and the CDR3 is given as listed by TCRdb. The rearrangement uses TRBV11-2 and TRBJ2-5. Germline V gives CDR1 SGHAT, CDR2 FQNNGV. Ends included, the CDR3 has 15 residues. The CDR3 sequence is CASSLDLSGQETRYL.

For this clonotype: Relative to the germline gene, one junction end is altered; a read error may explain this. The rearrangement uses TRBV7-3 and TRBJ2-1, with D perhaps TRBD2 (5 bases). CDR1 is SGHTA, CDR2 FQGTGA, per germline. CDR3 size: 16 residues. The CDR3 protein is CASSPSKIISGYEQFF. In nucleotides, the CDR3 is TGTGCCAGCAGCCCCAGCAAAATCATCAGCGGATATGAGCAGTTCTTT.

This clonotype was counted a few times. This may stem from a read error, because a much larger clone lies one nucleotide away. The chain combines TRBV5-5 with TRBJ2-6, with 7 bases identical to TRBD1. The CDR3 contains 14 residues. Germline CDR1 SGHKS, CDR2 YYEKEE (reference sequence). Trimming removed 7 bases from V and 2 bases from J; junction bases left unmatched: 3. Here the CDR3 reads CASCDRAGANVLTF. The CDR3 nucleotides are TGTGCCAGCTGCGACAGGGCTGGGGCCAACGTCCTGACTTTC.

This clonotype was seen repeatedly, ten times or more. The V call is TRBV4-1, the J call TRBJ1-4; D is uncertain. V gave up 0 bases and J gave up 2 bases, with 4 bases separating them. The CDR3 has 14 residues. Germline assignment: CDR1 MGHRA and CDR2 YSYEKL. The CDR3 region is CASSQESTNEKLFF. The CDR3 nucleotides read TGCGCCAGCAGCCAAGAGTCCACTAATGAAAAACTGTTTTTT.

V is TRBV5-8 and J is TRBJ2-6; D is perhaps TRBD2 (6 bases). The germline V gene has CDR1 SGHTS and CDR2 YDEGEE. The V end was cut by 3 bases, the J end by 2 bases, with 9 bases between. The CDR3 runs to 15 residues. Written as DNA, the CDR3 is TGTGCCAGCAGCTGGGGACTGGCTGGGGCCAACGTCCTGACTTTC. This codes for CASSWGLAGANVLTF.

A word on this clonotype: A much larger clone lies one base from this, so it may be a read error. In nucleotides, the CDR3 is TGCAGCGTTGTCGGGGCCTATGGCTACATCTTC. Amino acids: CSVVGAYGYIF. The rearrangement joins TRBV29-1 to TRBJ1-2, with a weak D call TRBD1 (5 bases). The germline V gene has CDR1 SQVTM and CDR2 ANQGSEA. The CDR3 contains 11 residues.

The chain employs TRBV6-5 and TRBJ2-7; a possible D gene is TRBD1 (5 bases). The germline V gene has CDR1 MNHEY and CDR2 SVGAGI. The V and J ends lost 6 bases and 1 base respectively, with 10 bases between them. CDR3 length: 13 amino acids. In DNA form, the CDR3 reads TGTGCCAGCAGACCCAGGGTATCCTACGAGCAGTACTTC. It translates to CASRPRVSYEQYF.

This clonotype was found a few times. The chain joins TRBV12-3 or TRBV12-4 to TRBJ1-2; possible D gene TRBD1, 5 bases. The CDR3 loop spans 13 amino acids. V was shortened by 4 bases and J by 2 bases, with 8 bases between the two germline ends. This CDR3 is CASSSGSNYGYTF. The CDR3 nucleotides read TGTGCCAGCAGTTCAGGGAGCAACTATGGCTACACCTTC.

This clonotype has at least ten counts. The genes are TRBV11-3 and TRBJ2-3, with D unresolved. The CDR3 is 14 amino acids. V lost 3 bases and J 0 bases, leaving 7 bases between the germline ends. CDR1 SGHNT and CDR2 YENEEA come from the germline V gene. DNA of the CDR3: TGTGCCAGCAGCTTTGACGGGAGCACAGATACGCAGTATTTT. This codes for CASSFDGSTDTQYF.

This clonotype was seen more than once but under ten times. V gene TRBV12-3 or TRBV12-4 combines with J gene TRBJ2-1; possible D gene TRBD2, 6 bases. The germline V and J ends were trimmed by 3 bases and 2 bases, with 14 bases remaining between them. The CDR3 contains 16 residues. CDR3 in amino acids: CASSFGRGGPYNEQFF. Written as DNA, the CDR3 is TGTGCCAGCAGTTTTGGGCGGGGAGGACCCTACAATGAGCAGTTCTTC.

J is TRBJ2-2 and V is TRBV6-5; D uncertain. The CDR3 extends over 14 amino acids. Germline-derived CDR1 and CDR2 are MNHEY and SVGAGI. With 5 bases removed from V and 0 bases from J, the gap between germline ends came to 7 bases. In DNA form, the CDR3 reads TGTGCCAGCAGTATAGGGACGAACACCGGGGAGCTGTTTTTT. Amino acids: CASSIGTNTGELFF.

The chain uses TRBV13 and TRBJ1-3; no reliable D call. V lost 6 bases, J lost 9 bases, and 15 bases lay in between. The germline V gene encodes CDR1 PRHDT and CDR2 FYEKMQ (reference sequence). The CDR3 sequence is 13 residues long. The CDR3 sequence is CASRLTRGSTIYF. For the CDR3, the DNA is TGTGCCAGCAGACTCACTCGAGGGAGCACCATATATTTT.

This clonotype turned up a few times. A read error is possible here, since a much larger clone lies one base away. V is TRBV12-3 or TRBV12-4 and J is TRBJ1-1; TRBD1 is a possible D gene (6 bases). Trimming cost V 5 bases and J 4 bases, with 20 bases left between them. The CDR3 runs to 16 residues. CDR3 amino acids: CASSNRDMGRVTEAFF. Written as DNA, the CDR3 is TGTGCCAGCAGTAACCGGGACATGGGGCGGGTCACTGAAGCTTTCTTT.

This clonotype was detected a few times. The V gene is TRBV5-1, the J gene TRBJ2-6, with a tentative D call TRBD1 (6 bases). Germline V gives CDR1 SGHRS, CDR2 YFSETQ. V was shortened by 5 bases and J by 0 bases, with 18 bases between the two germline ends. This CDR3 is 18 amino acids long. This CDR3 reads CASSGTGSPSSGANVLTF. The DNA for the CDR3 is TGCGCCAGCAGTGGTACAGGGAGTCCTTCCTCTGGGGCCAACGTCCTGACTTTC. Supplemented by reference TRBV5-1 and TRBJ2-6, the full variable domain reads KAGVTQTPRYLIKTRGQQVTLSCSPISGHRSVSWYQQTPGQGLQFLFEYFSETQRNKGNFPGRFSGRQFSNSRSEMNVSTLELGDSALYLCASSGTGSPSSGANVLTFGAGSRLTVL.

This chain joins TRBV5-1 and TRBJ2-7; the D gene is possibly TRBD2 (6 bases). The CDR3 totals 16 residues. Trimming cost V 4 bases and J 4 bases, with 21 bases left between them. The germline CDR1 and CDR2 sequences are SGHRS and YFSETQ. The CDR3 region is CASSPLAMSGGYEQYF. The CDR3 DNA reads TGCGCCAGCAGCCCCCTTGCTATGTCTGGAGGGTACGAGCAGTACTTC.